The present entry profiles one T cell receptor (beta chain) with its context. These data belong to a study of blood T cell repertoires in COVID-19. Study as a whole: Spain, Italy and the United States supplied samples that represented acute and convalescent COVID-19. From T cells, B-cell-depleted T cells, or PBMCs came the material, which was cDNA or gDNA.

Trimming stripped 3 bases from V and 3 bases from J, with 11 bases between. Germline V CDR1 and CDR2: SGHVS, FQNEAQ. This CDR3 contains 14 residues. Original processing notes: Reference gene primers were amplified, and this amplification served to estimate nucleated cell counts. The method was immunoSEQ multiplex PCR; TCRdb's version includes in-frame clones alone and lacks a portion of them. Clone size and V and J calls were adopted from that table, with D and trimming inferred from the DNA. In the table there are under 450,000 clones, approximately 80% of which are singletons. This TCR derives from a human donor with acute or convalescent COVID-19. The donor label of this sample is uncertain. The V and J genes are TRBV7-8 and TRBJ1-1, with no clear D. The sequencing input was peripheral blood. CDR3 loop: CASSFQIADTEAFF. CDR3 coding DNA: TGTGCCAGCAGCTTCCAGATAGCGGACACTGAAGCTTTCTTT.